The clone carrying this T cell receptor beta chain was observed once. The data stem from a study of blood T cell repertoires in COVID-19. Overall study: Donors in the United States, Italy and Spain gave samples during acute or convalescent COVID-19. Sources were T cells, B-cell-depleted T cells, or PBMCs; the material itself was cDNA or gDNA.

V was pared by 5 bases and J by 5 bases, with 16 bases between. Per the germline V gene, CDR1 is KGHDR and CDR2 is SFDVKD. This CDR3 region has 15 residues. Residents of approximately 25 US areas, aged roughly 18 to 89 years, made up the participants. Clinical histories supplied by participants themselves formed the basis of cohort assignment. Repertoires were generated with immunoSEQ multiplex PCR, while TCRdb's copy carries only in-frame clones and drops some. The data show about 400,000 clones, approximately 86% seen once. This TCR was recovered from a woman in her thirties or forties with acute COVID-19. This chain uses TRBV24-1 with TRBJ2-3, with D perhaps TRBD1 (6 bases). Sequenced input: PBMCs or T cells enriched from blood (not recorded which). CDR3 in DNA: TGTGCCACCAGTGGCGGACAGAGTTTTAGAGATACGCAGTATTTT. Its protein product is CATSGGQSFRDTQYF.